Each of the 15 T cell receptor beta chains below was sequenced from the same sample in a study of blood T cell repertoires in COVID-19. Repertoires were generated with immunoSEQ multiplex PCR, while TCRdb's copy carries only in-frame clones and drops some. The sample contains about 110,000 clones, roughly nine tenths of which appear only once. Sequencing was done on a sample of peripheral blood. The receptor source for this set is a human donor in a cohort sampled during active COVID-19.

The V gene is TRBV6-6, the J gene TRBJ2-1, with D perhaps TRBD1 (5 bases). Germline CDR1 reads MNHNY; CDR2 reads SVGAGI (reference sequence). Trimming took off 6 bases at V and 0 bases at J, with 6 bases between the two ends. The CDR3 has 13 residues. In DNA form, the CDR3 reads TGTGCCAGCAGGGACAACTCCTACAATGAGCAGTTCTTC. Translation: CASRDNSYNEQFF.

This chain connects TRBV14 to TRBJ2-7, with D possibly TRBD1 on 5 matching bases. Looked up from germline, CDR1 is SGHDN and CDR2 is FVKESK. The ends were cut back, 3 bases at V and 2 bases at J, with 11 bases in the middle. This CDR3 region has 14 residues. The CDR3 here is CASSQLQGPYEQYF. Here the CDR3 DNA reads TGTGCCAGCAGCCAGCTTCAGGGTCCCTACGAGCAGTACTTC.

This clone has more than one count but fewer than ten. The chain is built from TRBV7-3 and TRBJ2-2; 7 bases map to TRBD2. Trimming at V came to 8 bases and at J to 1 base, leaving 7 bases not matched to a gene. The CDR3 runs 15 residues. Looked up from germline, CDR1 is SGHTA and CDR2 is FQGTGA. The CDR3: CASAQSSGNTGELFF. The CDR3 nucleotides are TGTGCCAGCGCACAGTCTAGCGGGAACACCGGGGAGCTGTTTTTT.

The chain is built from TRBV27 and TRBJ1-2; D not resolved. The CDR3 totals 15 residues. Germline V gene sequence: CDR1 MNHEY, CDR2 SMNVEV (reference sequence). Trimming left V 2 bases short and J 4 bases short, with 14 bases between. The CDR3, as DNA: TGTGCCAGCAGTTTACTTCCAGATTTCGTCTATGGCTACACCTTC. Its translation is CASSLLPDFVYGYTF.

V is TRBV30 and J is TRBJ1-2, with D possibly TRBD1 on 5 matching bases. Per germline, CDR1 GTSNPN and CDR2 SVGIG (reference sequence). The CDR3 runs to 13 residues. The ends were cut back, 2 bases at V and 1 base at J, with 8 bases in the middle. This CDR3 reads CAWSSGLNYGYTF. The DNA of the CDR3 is TGTGCCTGGAGTTCAGGGCTTAACTATGGCTACACCTTC.

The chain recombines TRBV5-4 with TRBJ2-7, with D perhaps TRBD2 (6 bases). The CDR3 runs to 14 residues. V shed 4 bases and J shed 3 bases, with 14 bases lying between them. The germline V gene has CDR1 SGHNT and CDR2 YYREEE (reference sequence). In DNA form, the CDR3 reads TGTGCCAGCAGCCAGAGTAGCGGATTCTACGAGCAGTACTTC. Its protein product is CASSQSSGFYEQYF. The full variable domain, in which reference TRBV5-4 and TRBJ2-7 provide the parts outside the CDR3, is ETGVTQSPTHLIKTRGQQVTLRCSSQSGHNTVSWYQQALGQGPQFIFQYYREEENGRGNFPPRFSGLQFPNYSSELNVNALELDDSALYLCASSQSSGFYEQYFGPGTRLTVT.

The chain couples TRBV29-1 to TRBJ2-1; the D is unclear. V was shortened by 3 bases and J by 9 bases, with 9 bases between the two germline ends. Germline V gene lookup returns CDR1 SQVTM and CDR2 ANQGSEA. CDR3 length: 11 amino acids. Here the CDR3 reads CSVDSGREQFF. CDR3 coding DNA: TGCAGCGTTGATAGTGGTCGTGAGCAGTTCTTC.

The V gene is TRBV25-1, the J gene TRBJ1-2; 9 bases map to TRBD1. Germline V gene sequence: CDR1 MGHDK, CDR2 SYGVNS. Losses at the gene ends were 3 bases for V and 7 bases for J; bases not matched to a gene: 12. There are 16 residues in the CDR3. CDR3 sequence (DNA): TGTGCCAGCAGTGACCAAAACAGGGGGCGAAAGAGTGGCTACACCTTC. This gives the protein CASSDQNRGRKSGYTF.

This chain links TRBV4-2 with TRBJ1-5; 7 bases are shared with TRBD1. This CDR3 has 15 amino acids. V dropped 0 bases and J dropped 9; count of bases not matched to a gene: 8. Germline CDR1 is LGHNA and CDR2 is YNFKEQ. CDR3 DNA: TGTGCCAGCAGCCAAGATTTGACAGGGTCGCGGCCCCAGCATTTT. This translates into CASSQDLTGSRPQHF.

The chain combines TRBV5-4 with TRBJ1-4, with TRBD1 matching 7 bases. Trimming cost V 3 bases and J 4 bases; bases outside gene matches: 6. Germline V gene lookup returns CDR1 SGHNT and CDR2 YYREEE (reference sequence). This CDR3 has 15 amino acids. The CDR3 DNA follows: TGTGCCAGCAGCTATGGACAGGCGTATAATGAAAAACTGTTTTTT. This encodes CASSYGQAYNEKLFF.

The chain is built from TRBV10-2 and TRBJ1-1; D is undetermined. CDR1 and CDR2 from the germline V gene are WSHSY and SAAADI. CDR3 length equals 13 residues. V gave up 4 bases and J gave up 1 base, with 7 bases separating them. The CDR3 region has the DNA TGCGCCAGCAGTGGACGGGGGAACACTGAAGCTTTCTTT. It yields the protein CASSGRGNTEAFF.

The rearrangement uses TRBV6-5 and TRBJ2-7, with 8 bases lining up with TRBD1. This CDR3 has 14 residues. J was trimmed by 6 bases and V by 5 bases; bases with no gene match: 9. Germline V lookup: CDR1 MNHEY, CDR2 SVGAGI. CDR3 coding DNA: TGTGCCAGCAGTCCCCTAAATACAGGGGGCGAGCAGTACTTC. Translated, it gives CASSPLNTGGEQYF.

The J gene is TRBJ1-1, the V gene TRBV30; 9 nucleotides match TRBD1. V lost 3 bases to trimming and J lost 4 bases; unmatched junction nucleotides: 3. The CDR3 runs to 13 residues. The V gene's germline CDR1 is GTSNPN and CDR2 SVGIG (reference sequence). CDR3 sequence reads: CAWRQGAGTEAFF. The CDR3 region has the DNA TGTGCCTGGAGACAGGGGGCGGGCACTGAAGCTTTCTTT.

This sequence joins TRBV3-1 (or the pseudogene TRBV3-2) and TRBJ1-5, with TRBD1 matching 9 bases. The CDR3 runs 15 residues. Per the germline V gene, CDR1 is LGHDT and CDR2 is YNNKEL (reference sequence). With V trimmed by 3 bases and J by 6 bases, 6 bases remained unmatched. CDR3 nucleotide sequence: TGTGCCAGCAGCCAGGGGACAGGGATCACTCAGCCCCAGCATTTT. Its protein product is CASSQGTGITQPQHF.

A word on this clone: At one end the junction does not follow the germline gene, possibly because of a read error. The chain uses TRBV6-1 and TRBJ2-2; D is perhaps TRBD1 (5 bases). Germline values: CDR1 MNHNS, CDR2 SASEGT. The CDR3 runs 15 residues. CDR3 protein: CASREGVAQAGELFF. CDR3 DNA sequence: TGTGCCAGCAGAGAAGGGGTGGCGCAGGCCGGGGAGCTGTTTTTT.